The 19 T cell receptor beta chains below come from one sample, sequenced in a study of shared clonotypes between healthy human individuals. Some clones are missing from TCRdb's copy, which holds only in-frame ones; the method was immunoSEQ multiplex PCR. The table lists 1 million to 1.3 million clones, around 82% of them singletons, with around 0.61% in the top ten. The sequenced material came from memory CD4+ T cells from PBMCs. Subset defined: CD45RA-negative fraction. The receptors stem from a man in his late teens or twenties in good health. Some clones in this sample may be carry-over from other donors' samples.

This clone was seen more than once but under ten times. The rearrangement links TRBV5-1 to TRBJ1-1; D ambiguous. The CDR3 spans 13 residues. Germline loops: CDR1 SGHRS, CDR2 YFSETQ. The V end lost 2 bases, the J end lost 1 base, and 6 bases lay between the germline ends. CDR3 DNA: TGCGCCAGCAGCTTTGGAGCGAACACTGAAGCTTTCTTT. Translation gives CASSFGANTEAFF. Filled out from reference TRBV5-1 and TRBJ1-1, the complete variable domain reads KAGVTQTPRYLIKTRGQQVTLSCSPISGHRSVSWYQQTPGQGLQFLFEYFSETQRNKGNFPGRFSGRQFSNSRSEMNVSTLELGDSALYLCASSFGANTEAFFGQGTRLTVV.

J is TRBJ2-1 and V is TRBV25-1, with D possibly being TRBD2 (6 bases). Trimming removed 6 bases at V and 10 bases at J, with 22 bases between. Germline CDR1 MGHDK, CDR2 SYGVNS. The CDR3 extends over 15 amino acids. This CDR3 is CASRATGTGLGEQFF. DNA for the CDR3: TGTGCCAGCAGGGCTACCGGGACTGGGCTCGGGGAGCAGTTCTTC.

This clone was seen a single time. This sequence joins TRBV11-1 and TRBJ1-1; tentative D call: TRBD1 (6 bases). Germline CDR1 SGHAT, CDR2 FQDESV (reference sequence). V was clipped by 3 bases and J by 6 bases, with 8 bases between them. CDR3 length: 12 residues. The CDR3 here is CASSFTGPEAFF. The CDR3 bases are TGTGCCAGCAGCTTTACAGGGCCTGAAGCTTTCTTT.

The genes are TRBV7-2 and TRBJ2-6; TRBD1 agrees at 7 bases. V shed 3 bases and J 1 base; nucleotides not matched to a gene: 6. CDR1 and CDR2 (germline): SGHTA, FQGNSA. This CDR3 has 17 residues. CDR3 sequence: CASSFRDSYSGANVLTF. The CDR3 region has the DNA TGTGCCAGCAGCTTCCGGGACAGTTATTCTGGGGCCAACGTCCTGACTTTC.

The chain has TRBV18 and TRBJ2-1, with TRBD2 as a possible D gene (6 bases). Trimming pared 3 bases from V and 7 bases from J, leaving 19 bases between. CDR3 length equals 16 residues. Germline CDR1 is KGHSH and CDR2 is LQKENI. In nucleotides, the CDR3 is TGTGCCAGCTCACCCCAGAACGGGGCGGGATCGAATGAGCAGTTCTTC. Its translation is CASSPQNGAGSNEQFF. Variable domain in full (rest from reference TRBV18 and TRBJ2-1): NAGVMQNPRHLVRRRGQEARLRCSPMKGHSHVYWYRQLPEEGLKFMVYLQKENIIDESGMPKERFSAEFPKEGPSILRIQQVVRGDSAAYFCASSPQNGAGSNEQFFGPGTRLTVL.

This rearrangement joins TRBV30 to TRBJ2-1, with D unresolved. V was trimmed by 1 base and J by 9 bases, leaving 4 bases between them. CDR3 size: 10 residues. The germline V gene encodes CDR1 GTSNPN and CDR2 SVGIG (reference sequence). The CDR3 sequence is CAWSATEQFF. For the CDR3, the DNA is TGTGCCTGGAGTGCGACTGAGCAGTTCTTC.

The chain recombines TRBV9 with TRBJ2-5; the match to TRBD1 covers 10 bases. Per germline, CDR1 SGDLS and CDR2 YYNGEE. CDR3 length equals 15 residues. Trimming removed 6 bases from V and 5 bases from J; junction bases left unmatched: 10. CDR3 amino acids: CASTQTGGDFETQYF. CDR3 nucleotides: TGTGCCAGCACCCAGACAGGGGGCGATTTCGAGACCCAGTACTTC.

This clone turned up a few times. The chain uses TRBV15 and TRBJ1-2; no definite D call. Looked up from germline, CDR1 is LNHNV and CDR2 is YYDKDF (reference sequence). The V and J ends lost 1 base and 5 bases respectively, with 11 bases between them. The CDR3 consists of 14 residues. The CDR3 nucleotides read TGTGCCACCAGCAGAGGGAGCCCCTTATATGGCTACACCTTC. This encodes CATSRGSPLYGYTF.

The chain links TRBV28 to TRBJ2-3, with TRBD2 matching over 10 bases. After removal of 0 bases from V and 3 bases from J, the junction contained 6 bases not matched to a gene. Per the germline V gene, CDR1 is MDHEN and CDR2 is SYDVKM. The CDR3 spans 17 residues. The CDR3 protein is CASSLWASGSGTDTQYF. Written as DNA, the CDR3 is TGTGCCAGCAGTTTATGGGCTAGCGGGAGCGGGACAGATACGCAGTATTTT.

This chain joins TRBV5-1 and TRBJ2-5; 7 bases match TRBD2. The V and J ends lost 4 bases and 4 bases, in that order; junction bases with no gene match: 16. This CDR3 is built from 17 residues. CDR1 and CDR2 (germline): SGHRS, YFSETQ. CDR3 protein: CASSRTPGGGLTETQYF. CDR3 in DNA: TGCGCCAGCAGCCGCACCCCCGGCGGGGGTTTGACAGAGACCCAGTACTTC.

This clone came up once. The chain combines TRBV6-1 with TRBJ2-7; 9 bases line up with TRBD1. CDR1 is MNHNS, CDR2 SASEGT, per germline. The CDR3 totals 13 residues. Here the CDR3 reads CSSLGTGRYEQYF. CDR3 nucleotide sequence: TGTTCAAGCTTGGGGACAGGGCGCTACGAGCAGTACTTC.

V usage is TRBV7-3 and J usage is TRBJ2-1; D gene unclear. The CDR3 runs to 13 residues. CDR1 and CDR2 from the germline V gene are SGHTA and FQGTGA. V dropped 3 bases and J dropped 8 bases, with 11 bases sitting between them. CDR3 nucleotides: TGTGCCAGCAGCTTTGGGAATCGGGATGAGCAGTTCTTC. Amino acid sequence: CASSFGNRDEQFF.

This clone was seen a handful of times. The V call is TRBV5-1, the J call TRBJ2-1, with 11 bases fitting TRBD2. Germline V gene data show CDR1 as SGHRS and CDR2 as YFSETQ. CDR3 length equals 15 residues. V was pared by 0 bases and J by 10 bases, with 6 bases of the junction left unmatched. Here the CDR3 reads CASSLALAGGSEQFF. In nucleotides, the CDR3 is TGCGCCAGCAGCTTGGCTCTAGCGGGAGGAAGCGAGCAGTTCTTC.

The CDR3 DNA reads TGTGCCAGCTCACAGGTACTAGCGGGGACTACCGAAGCCTACGAGCAGTACTTC. Amino acid sequence: CASSQVLAGTTEAYEQYF. This rearrangement joins TRBV18 to TRBJ2-7; TRBD2 matches at 10 bases. The CDR3 runs to 18 residues. Germline trimming cut 4 bases from V and 2 bases from J; bases unmatched to any gene: 14. CDR1 is KGHSH and CDR2 is LQKENI in the germline V gene.

A word on this clone: Additional DNA sequences in this sample encode the identical CDR3. V is TRBV18 and J is TRBJ2-3; D not resolved. Germline lookup yields CDR1 KGHSH and CDR2 LQKENI. This CDR3 region has 13 residues. Trimming pared 2 bases from V and 3 bases from J, leaving 6 bases between. DNA for the CDR3: TGTGCCAGCTCACCAGCTCTAACAGATACGCAGTATTTT. This encodes CASSPALTDTQYF.

The rearrangement joins TRBV28 to TRBJ1-2; TRBD1 agrees at 7 bases. CDR1 and CDR2 from the germline V gene are MDHEN and SYDVKM. With V trimmed by 8 bases and J by 0 bases, 9 bases remained unmatched. CDR3 size: 15 residues. CDR3 loop: CASGTPGGTNYGYTF. CDR3 nucleotide sequence: TGTGCCAGCGGGACACCAGGGGGGACTAACTATGGCTACACCTTC.

The rearrangement links TRBV2 to TRBJ2-3; 7 positions agree with TRBD1. Looked up from germline, CDR1 is SNHLY and CDR2 is FYNNEI. CDR3 size: 16 residues. The J segment lost 4 bases and the V segment lost 6 bases, leaving 13 bases of the junction unmatched. For the CDR3, the DNA is TGTGCCAGCAGCCAGACAAACAGGGGCGCATCAGATACGCAGTATTTT. Translation: CASSQTNRGASDTQYF.

This sequence joins TRBV30 and TRBJ1-5, with D hard to call. Germline CDR1 reads GTSNPN; CDR2 reads SVGIG (reference sequence). V was pared by 2 bases and J by 2 bases, with 7 bases between. This CDR3 contains 13 residues. Here the CDR3 reads CAWSSTGNQPQHF. Written as DNA, the CDR3 is TGTGCCTGGAGTTCAACAGGCAATCAGCCCCAGCATTTT.

This clone appeared many times. The gene calls are TRBV6-5 and TRBJ1-2, with D perhaps matching TRBD1 (6 bases). The germline V and J ends were trimmed by 0 bases and 6 bases, with 17 bases remaining between them. The CDR3 has 16 amino acids. Germline lookup yields CDR1 MNHEY and CDR2 SVGAGI. The chain's CDR3 is CASSYSLVTGVNGYTF. The CDR3 DNA is TGTGCCAGCAGTTACTCCTTGGTGACAGGCGTAAATGGCTACACCTTC.